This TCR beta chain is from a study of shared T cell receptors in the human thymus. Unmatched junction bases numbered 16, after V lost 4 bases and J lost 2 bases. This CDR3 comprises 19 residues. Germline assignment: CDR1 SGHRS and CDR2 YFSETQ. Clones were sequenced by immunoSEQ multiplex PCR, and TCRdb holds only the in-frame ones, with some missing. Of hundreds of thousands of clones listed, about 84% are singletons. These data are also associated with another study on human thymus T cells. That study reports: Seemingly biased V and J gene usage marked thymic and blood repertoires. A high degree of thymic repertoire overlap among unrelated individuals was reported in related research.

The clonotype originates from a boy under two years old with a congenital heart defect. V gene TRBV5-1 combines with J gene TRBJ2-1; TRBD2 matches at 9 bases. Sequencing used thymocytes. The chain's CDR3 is CASSPGGLAGPTAYNEQFF. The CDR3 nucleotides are TGCGCCAGCAGCCCCGGCGGCCTAGCGGGACCCACTGCCTACAATGAGCAGTTCTTC.